Ten or more counts support the clone carrying this T cell receptor beta chain. Antigen unknown. The read stops 3 residues short of the end of the CDR3; the missing end is completed from the germline J gene. The data are from a study of T cell clonality in common variable immunodeficiency. Sequencing input was equivalent genomic DNA from CVID and controls. Libraries were prepared by immunoSEQ multiplex PCR; TCRdb keeps only in-frame clonotypes and omits some of them. This sample carries 55,000 to 65,000 clones, none of them present only once. This CDR3 has 16 amino acids. Looked up from germline, CDR1 is MDHEN and CDR2 is SYDVKM. V dropped 5 bases and J dropped 2; count of bases not matched to a gene: 11. Study-wide results and limits: Fewer TCRbeta clones were shared among CVID subjects than controls. Repertoire-complication correlations in CVID were limited by patient heterogeneity. Authors noted CVID clonality's cause needs subpopulation repertoire sequencing.

Sequencing was carried out using peripheral blood mononuclear cells. This TCR came from a person aged 18 to 75 in good health. The chain couples TRBV28 to TRBJ2-7; 8 nucleotides line up with TRBD2. The sequenced part of the CDR3 DNA is TGTGCCAGCAGTCTCCCGGGAGGGGGAACGACCTACGAG. This sequence encodes CASSLPGGGTTYE. In full, the CDR3 reads CASSLPGGGTTYEQYF.